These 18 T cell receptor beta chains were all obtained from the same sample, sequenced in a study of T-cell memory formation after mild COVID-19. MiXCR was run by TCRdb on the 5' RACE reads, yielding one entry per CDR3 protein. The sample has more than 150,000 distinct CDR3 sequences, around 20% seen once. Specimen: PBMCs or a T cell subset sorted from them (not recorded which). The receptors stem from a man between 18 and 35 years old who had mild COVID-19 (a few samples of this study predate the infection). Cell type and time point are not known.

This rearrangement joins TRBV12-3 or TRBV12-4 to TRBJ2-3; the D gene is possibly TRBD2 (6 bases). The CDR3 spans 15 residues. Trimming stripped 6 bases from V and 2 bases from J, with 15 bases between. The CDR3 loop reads CASRWGVGPTDTQYF. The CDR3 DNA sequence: TGTGCCAGCAGGTGGGGGGTGGGACCCACAGATACGCAGTATTTT.

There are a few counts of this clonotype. The DNA of the CDR3 is TGTGCCAGCAGTTCCGCCGGGACATCGGTCAACTATGGCTACACCTTC. Translation: CASSSAGTSVNYGYTF. This chain links TRBV6-5 with TRBJ1-2, with D possibly TRBD1 on 6 matching bases. This CDR3 spans 16 amino acids. The germline gives CDR1 MNHEY, CDR2 SVGAGI. The germline V and J ends were trimmed by 4 bases and 2 bases, with 17 bases remaining between them.

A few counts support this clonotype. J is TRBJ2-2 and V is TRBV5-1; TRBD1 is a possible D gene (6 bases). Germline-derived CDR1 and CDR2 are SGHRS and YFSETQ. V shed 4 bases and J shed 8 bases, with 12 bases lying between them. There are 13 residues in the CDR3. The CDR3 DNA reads TGCGCCAGCAGCCCCGGGACAAGGGGGGAGCTGTTTTTT. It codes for CASSPGTRGELFF.

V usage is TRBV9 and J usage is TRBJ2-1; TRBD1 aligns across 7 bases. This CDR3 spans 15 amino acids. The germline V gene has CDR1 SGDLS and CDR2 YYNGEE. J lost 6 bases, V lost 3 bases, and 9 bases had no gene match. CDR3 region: CASSARQGPGNEQFF. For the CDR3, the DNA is TGTGCCAGCAGCGCCAGACAGGGTCCAGGCAATGAGCAGTTCTTC.

The CDR3 DNA is TGTGCCAGCAGCTTTGGGACTGGTCCAGATACGCAGTATTTT. Its protein product is CASSFGTGPDTQYF. This chain connects TRBV7-3 to TRBJ2-3, with D possibly TRBD2 on 6 matching bases. V was clipped by 3 bases and J by 4 bases, with 11 bases between them. The germline V gene encodes CDR1 SGHTA and CDR2 FQGTGA. This CDR3 comprises 14 residues.

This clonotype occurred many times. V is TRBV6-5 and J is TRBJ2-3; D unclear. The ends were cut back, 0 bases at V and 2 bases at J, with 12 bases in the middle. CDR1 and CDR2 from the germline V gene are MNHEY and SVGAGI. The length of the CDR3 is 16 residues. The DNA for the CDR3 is TGTGCCAGCAGTTACTCACCAACGGATCTCACAGATACGCAGTATTTT. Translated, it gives CASSYSPTDLTDTQYF.

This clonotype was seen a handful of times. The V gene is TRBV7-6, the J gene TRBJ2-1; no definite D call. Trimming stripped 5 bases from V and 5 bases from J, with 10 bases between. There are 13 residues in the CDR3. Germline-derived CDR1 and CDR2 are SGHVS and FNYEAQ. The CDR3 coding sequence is TGTGCCAGCAGCCAAAGGCAAGACAATGAGCAGTTCTTC. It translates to CASSQRQDNEQFF. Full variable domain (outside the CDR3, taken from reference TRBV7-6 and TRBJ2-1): GAGVSQSPRYKVTKRGQDVALRCDPISGHVSLYWYRQALGQGPEFLTYFNYEAQQDKSGLPNDRFSAERPEGSISTLTIQRTEQRDSAMYRCASSQRQDNEQFFGPGTRLTVL.

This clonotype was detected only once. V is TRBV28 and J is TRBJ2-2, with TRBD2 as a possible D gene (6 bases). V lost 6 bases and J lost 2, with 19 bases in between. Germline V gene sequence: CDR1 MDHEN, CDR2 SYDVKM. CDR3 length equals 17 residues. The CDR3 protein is CASSPWDLRINTGELFF. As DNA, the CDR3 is TGTGCCAGCAGCCCATGGGACTTGAGAATAAACACCGGGGAGCTGTTTTTT.

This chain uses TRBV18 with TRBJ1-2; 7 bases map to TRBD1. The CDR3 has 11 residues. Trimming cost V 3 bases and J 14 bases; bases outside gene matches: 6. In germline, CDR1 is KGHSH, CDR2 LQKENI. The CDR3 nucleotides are TGTGCCAGCTCACCCGACAGGGCTGAAACCTTC. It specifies CASSPDRAETF.

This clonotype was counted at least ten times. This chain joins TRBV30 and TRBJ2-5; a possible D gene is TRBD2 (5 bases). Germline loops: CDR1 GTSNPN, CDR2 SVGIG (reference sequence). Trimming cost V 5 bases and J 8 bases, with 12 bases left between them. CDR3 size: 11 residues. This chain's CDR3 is CAWEISGTQYF. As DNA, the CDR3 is TGTGCCTGGGAGATCAGCGGAACCCAGTACTTC.

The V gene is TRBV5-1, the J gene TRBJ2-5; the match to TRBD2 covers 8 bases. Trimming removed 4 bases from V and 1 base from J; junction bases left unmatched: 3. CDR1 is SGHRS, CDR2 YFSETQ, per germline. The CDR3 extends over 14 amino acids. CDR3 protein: CASSNGGGQETQYF. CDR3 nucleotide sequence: TGCGCCAGCAGCAACGGGGGGGGCCAAGAGACCCAGTACTTC. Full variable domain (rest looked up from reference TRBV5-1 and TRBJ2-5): KAGVTQTPRYLIKTRGQQVTLSCSPISGHRSVSWYQQTPGQGLQFLFEYFSETQRNKGNFPGRFSGRQFSNSRSEMNVSTLELGDSALYLCASSNGGGQETQYFGPGTRLLVL.

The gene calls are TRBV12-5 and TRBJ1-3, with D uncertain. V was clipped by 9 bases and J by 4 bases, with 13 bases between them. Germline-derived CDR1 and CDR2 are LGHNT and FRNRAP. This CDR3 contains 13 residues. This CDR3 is CASQVHLGNTIYF. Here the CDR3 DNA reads TGTGCTAGCCAGGTTCATCTCGGAAACACCATATATTTT.

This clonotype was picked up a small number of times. The CDR3 reads CASSEGSNTGELFF. CDR3 coding DNA: TGTGCCAGCAGTGAGGGGTCGAACACCGGGGAGCTGTTTTTT. The V and J genes are TRBV12-3 or TRBV12-4 and TRBJ2-2; the D gene could be TRBD1 or TRBD2 (5 bases each). CDR3 length: 14 amino acids. V was trimmed by 5 bases and J by 0 bases, leaving 7 bases between them.

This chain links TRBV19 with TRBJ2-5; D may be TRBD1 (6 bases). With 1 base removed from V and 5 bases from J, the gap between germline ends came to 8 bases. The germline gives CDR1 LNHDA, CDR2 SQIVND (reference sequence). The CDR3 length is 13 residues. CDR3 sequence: CASSIAGAETQYF. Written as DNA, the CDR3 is TGTGCCAGTAGTATAGCAGGGGCGGAGACCCAGTACTTC.

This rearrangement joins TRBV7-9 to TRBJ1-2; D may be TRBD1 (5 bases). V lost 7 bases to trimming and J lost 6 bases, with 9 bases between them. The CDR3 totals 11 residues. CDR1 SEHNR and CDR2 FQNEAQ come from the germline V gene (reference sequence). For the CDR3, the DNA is TGTGCCAGCACCCGAGGGGATGGCTACACCTTC. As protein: CASTRGDGYTF.

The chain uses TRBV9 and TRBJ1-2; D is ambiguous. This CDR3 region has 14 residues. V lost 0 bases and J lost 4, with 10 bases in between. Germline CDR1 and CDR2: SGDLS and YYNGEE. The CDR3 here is CASSVDSVSYGYTF. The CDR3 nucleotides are TGTGCCAGCAGCGTAGACAGTGTTTCCTATGGCTACACCTTC.

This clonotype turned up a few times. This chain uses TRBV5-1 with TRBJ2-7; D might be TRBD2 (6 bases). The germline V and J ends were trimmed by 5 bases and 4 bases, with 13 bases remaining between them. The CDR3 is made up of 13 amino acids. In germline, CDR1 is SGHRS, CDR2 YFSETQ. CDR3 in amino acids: CASRWGLGYEQYF. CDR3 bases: TGCGCCAGCAGATGGGGACTTGGTTACGAGCAGTACTTC.

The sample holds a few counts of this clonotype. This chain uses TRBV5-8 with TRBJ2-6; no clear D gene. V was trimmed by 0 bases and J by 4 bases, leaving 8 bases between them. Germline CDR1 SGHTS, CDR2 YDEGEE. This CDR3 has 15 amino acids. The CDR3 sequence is CASSLAFWGANVLTF. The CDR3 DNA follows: TGTGCCAGCAGCTTGGCCTTTTGGGGGGCCAACGTCCTGACTTTC.